Shown below are 8 T cell receptor beta chains from a single sample sequenced in a study of T cells in Graves' hyperthyroidism and ophthalmopathy. Amplified regions were TCR beta CDR3 sequences from RNA transcripts. With the HTBI primer set, the TCR CDR3 went through a first round of RT-PCR. TCRdb analysed the multiplex PCR reads with MiXCR anew, one entry per CDR3 protein. The sample comprises over 350,000 distinct CDR3 sequences, more than 12% of which are singletons, and around 27% rests with the top ten. The source material was blood. The receptor source for this set is a man aged 50 to 59 with Graves' ophthalmopathy.

This clonotype was seen at least ten times. The chain has TRBV7-2 and TRBJ1-4, with D maybe TRBD1 (5 bases). V gave up 3 bases and J gave up 5 bases, with 28 bases separating them. Germline-derived CDR1 and CDR2 are SGHTA and FQGNSA. This CDR3 is 20 amino acids long. The DNA of the CDR3 is TGTGCCAGCAGCTTTTTCCCGGCGGGTCCAGGGAGGAGGGTGAATGAAAAACTGTTTTTT. This gives the protein CASSFFPAGPGRRVNEKLFF.

This clonotype occurred many times. V and J are TRBV7-6 and TRBJ2-1; TRBD2 might be the D (7 bases). Germline assignment: CDR1 SGHVS and CDR2 FNYEAQ. V shed 2 bases and J shed 9 bases, with 17 bases lying between them. This CDR3 spans 15 amino acids. The CDR3 loop is CASSLWSGEGGEQFF. CDR3 nucleotides: TGTGCCAGCAGCTTATGGTCAGGGGAGGGAGGTGAGCAGTTCTTC.

The table lists this clonotype with a few counts. The chain couples TRBV5-1 to TRBJ1-5; D unclear. V was cut by 4 bases and J by 3 bases, with 8 bases left in between. Germline V gives CDR1 SGHRS, CDR2 YFSETQ. This CDR3 contains 13 residues. The CDR3 bases are TGCGCCAGCAGCAGTGAGCTCAATCAGCCCCAGCATTTT. Protein sequence: CASSSELNQPQHF.

This clonotype showed up many times. This chain uses TRBV7-8 with TRBJ1-2; D might be TRBD1 (5 bases). Germline assignment: CDR1 SGHVS and CDR2 FQNEAQ. Trimming removed 1 base from V and 8 bases from J, with 11 bases in between. CDR3 length equals 13 residues. CDR3 in amino acids: CASSLGRGGGYTF. The CDR3 nucleotides read TGTGCCAGCAGCTTAGGAAGGGGCGGGGGCTACACCTTC.

This clonotype was recorded many times. The J gene is TRBJ2-1, the V gene TRBV29-1; D uncertain. The CDR3 consists of 12 residues. Germline V lookup: CDR1 SQVTM, CDR2 ANQGSEA. The ends were cut back, 4 bases at V and 7 bases at J, with 11 bases in the middle. CDR3 amino acids: CSVAPDLNEQFF. In DNA form, the CDR3 reads TGCAGCGTTGCCCCCGACTTGAATGAGCAGTTCTTC.

The chain couples TRBV28 to TRBJ1-2; 8 nucleotides match TRBD1. This CDR3 has 14 residues. Germline V CDR1 and CDR2: MDHEN, SYDVKM. With 8 bases clipped from V and 8 bases from J, the junction kept 13 bases outside the gene matches. CDR3 DNA: TGTGCCAGCCGACGCCCAGGGGGCGTGGAAGGCTACACCTTC. Translating gives CASRRPGGVEGYTF.

There are a few counts of this clonotype. V is TRBV5-4 and J is TRBJ2-1; D could derive from TRBD1 or TRBD2 (5 bases each). Trimming took off 0 bases at V and 2 bases at J, with 9 bases between the two ends. From germline, CDR1 is SGHNT and CDR2 YYREEE (reference sequence). The CDR3 is 15 residues long. Here the CDR3 DNA reads TGTGCCAGCAGCTTGGTTCGGGACGCCTACAATGAGCAGTTCTTC. Translating it yields CASSLVRDAYNEQFF. The variable domain in full, completed from reference TRBV5-4 and TRBJ2-1, reads ETGVTQSPTHLIKTRGQQVTLRCSSQSGHNTVSWYQQALGQGPQFIFQYYREEENGRGNFPPRFSGLQFPNYSSELNVNALELDDSALYLCASSLVRDAYNEQFFGPGTRLTVL.

This clonotype was recorded at least ten times. The V call is TRBV11-2, the J call TRBJ2-7; D gene unclear. The CDR3 is made up of 15 amino acids. The V gene's germline CDR1 is SGHAT and CDR2 FQNNGV. The ends were cut back, 3 bases at V and 0 bases at J, with 12 bases in the middle. The CDR3 coding sequence is TGTGCCAGCAGCTTGGTATCGGATTTCTCCTACGAGCAGTACTTC. This sequence encodes CASSLVSDFSYEQYF.